This T cell receptor beta chain was documented in a study of cytomegalovirus exposure and HLA in healthy donors. Study outcomes and limitations: While the bulk of TCR sequences proved rare, some public TCRs turned up in many donors. Using the classifier, cytomegalovirus status was reportedly diagnosed with high specificity and sensitivity.

The donors were members of the validation cohort comprising some 130 subjects, separate from the roughly 680-subject first cohort. A remark on this clone: Its specificity is unknown.

Sequenced by immunoSEQ multiplex PCR; TCRdb stores in-frame clones only, minus some. The sample has hundreds of thousands of clones, about 92% seen once. The CDR3 extends over 13 amino acids. Between the trimmed V and J ends, which lost 5 bases and 0 bases, there was a span of 8 bases. CDR1 is MNHEY and CDR2 is SVGAGI in the germline V gene. Material: PBMCs. The TCR originated in a woman aged 30 to 39 in good health and CMV-seronegative. V usage is TRBV6-5 and J usage is TRBJ2-7; D is ambiguous. The CDR3 nucleotides read TGTGCCAGCAGTCTACAGTTCTCCTACGAGCAGTACTTC. Its protein product is CASSLQFSYEQYF.